Following are 22 T cell receptor beta chains from one sample sequenced in a study of cytomegalovirus exposure and HLA in healthy donors. 60 Vbeta and 13 Jbeta primers were used in PCR. Sequencing was performed with immunoSEQ multiplex PCR; in TCRdb, only in-frame clones are kept and a portion is missing. The profile shows 100,000 to 150,000 clones, 81% of them singletons. The material sequenced was PBMCs. Receptors were obtained from a man between 18 and 35 years old in good health and CMV-seronegative.

This rearrangement joins TRBV5-1 to TRBJ2-5; 7 nucleotides align to TRBD1. Germline V lookup: CDR1 SGHRS, CDR2 YFSETQ. This CDR3 spans 14 amino acids. The trim removed 7 bases at V and 2 bases at J, leaving 8 bases unmatched. The CDR3 nucleotides read TGCGCCAGCCGCGATGGGACAGTACAAGAGACCCAGTACTTC. Its protein is CASRDGTVQETQYF.

V and J are TRBV9 and TRBJ2-3; the match to TRBD2 covers 9 bases. With V trimmed by 3 bases and J by 1 base, 6 bases remained unmatched. Germline CDR1 reads SGDLS; CDR2 reads YYNGEE. The CDR3 is made up of 16 amino acids. The DNA of the CDR3 is TGTGCCAGCAGCGACCTTAGCGGGGGCCGCACAGATACGCAGTATTTT. This sequence encodes CASSDLSGGRTDTQYF.

The V call is TRBV27, the J call TRBJ2-3, with D possibly TRBD2 on 8 matching bases. The germline V and J ends were trimmed by 9 bases and 4 bases, with 17 bases remaining between them. Germline V gene lookup returns CDR1 MNHEY and CDR2 SMNVEV (reference sequence). The CDR3 length is 14 residues. The CDR3: CASNSGGGADTQYF. Here the CDR3 DNA reads TGTGCCAGTAACTCGGGAGGGGGCGCAGATACGCAGTATTTT.

The V gene is TRBV9, the J gene TRBJ2-4; a possible D gene is TRBD2 (7 bases). This CDR3 region has 14 residues. Trimming stripped 3 bases from V and 5 bases from J, with 12 bases between. Germline lookup yields CDR1 SGDLS and CDR2 YYNGEE. The CDR3 nucleotides are TGTGCCAGCAGCGGAGGGGGGGTCCAAAACATTCAGTACTTC. Protein product: CASSGGGVQNIQYF.

The chain employs TRBV6-5 and TRBJ1-4; tentative D call: TRBD1 (6 bases). CDR3 length equals 15 residues. CDR1 is MNHEY and CDR2 is SVGAGI in the germline V gene. V lost 6 bases, J lost 0 bases, and 11 bases lay in between. In DNA, the CDR3 is TGTGCCAGCAGGATGAACAGGGCAACTAATGAAAAACTGTTTTTT. Translated: CASRMNRATNEKLFF.

This clone was counted once. This sequence joins TRBV19 and TRBJ1-4, with a weak D call TRBD1 (6 bases). The V and J ends lost 5 bases and 0 bases respectively, with 13 bases between them. CDR3 length: 16 residues. The germline V gene has CDR1 LNHDA and CDR2 SQIVND (reference sequence). This CDR3 reads CASSGGPHATNEKLFF. The DNA of the CDR3 is TGTGCCAGTAGTGGGGGCCCGCACGCAACTAATGAAAAACTGTTTTTT. Complete variable domain (other parts from reference TRBV19 and TRBJ1-4): DGGITQSPKYLFRKEGQNVTLSCEQNLNHDAMYWYRQDPGQGLRLIYYSQIVNDFQKGDIAEGYSVSREKKESFPLTVTSAQKNPTAFYLCASSGGPHATNEKLFFGSGTQLSVL.

The chain is built from TRBV27 and TRBJ2-2; no clear D gene. The CDR3 covers 15 residues. Per the germline V gene, CDR1 is MNHEY and CDR2 is SMNVEV (reference sequence). V was pared by 2 bases and J by 4 bases, with 11 bases between. CDR3 sequence (DNA): TGTGCCAGCAGTTTACTAGGCTTTGGCACCGGGGAGCTGTTTTTT. Translated, it gives CASSLLGFGTGELFF.

This clone was found a few times. The chain combines TRBV13 with TRBJ2-1; 10 nucleotides match TRBD1. Germline CDR1 is PRHDT and CDR2 is FYEKMQ (reference sequence). The CDR3 loop spans 18 amino acids. The V segment lost 2 bases and the J segment 3 bases; nucleotides outside the gene matches: 10. Written as DNA, the CDR3 is TGTGCCAGCAGCTTACGATATGACAGGGGGCAGATCTACAATGAGCAGTTCTTC. This codes for CASSLRYDRGQIYNEQFF.

The V call is TRBV19, the J call TRBJ1-2, with a tentative D call TRBD1 (6 bases). The CDR3 covers 13 residues. CDR1 is LNHDA and CDR2 is SQIVND in the germline V gene (reference sequence). V lost 7 bases, J lost 8 bases, and 17 bases lay in between. The CDR3 reads CASTFSGESGYTF. The DNA of the CDR3 is TGTGCCAGTACTTTCTCAGGGGAAAGCGGCTACACCTTC.

V gene TRBV4-2 combines with J gene TRBJ2-1, with D perhaps matching TRBD1 (7 bases). The germline V and J ends were trimmed by 4 bases and 3 bases, with 16 bases remaining between them. CDR3 length: 16 residues. Looked up from germline, CDR1 is LGHNA and CDR2 is YNFKEQ. CDR3 sequence reads: CASSPEGQRGYNEQFF. CDR3 in DNA: TGTGCCAGCAGCCCGGAGGGACAGCGAGGCTACAATGAGCAGTTCTTC.

V and J are TRBV19 and TRBJ1-1; no definite D call. Between the trimmed V and J ends, which lost 5 bases and 0 bases, there was a span of 10 bases. CDR1 is LNHDA, CDR2 SQIVND, per germline (reference sequence). The CDR3 extends over 14 amino acids. CDR3: CASSGRNMNTEAFF. The CDR3 region has the DNA TGTGCCAGTAGTGGCAGGAACATGAACACTGAAGCTTTCTTT. Full variable domain (remainder filled in from reference TRBV19 and TRBJ1-1): DGGITQSPKYLFRKEGQNVTLSCEQNLNHDAMYWYRQDPGQGLRLIYYSQIVNDFQKGDIAEGYSVSREKKESFPLTVTSAQKNPTAFYLCASSGRNMNTEAFFGQGTRLTVV.

The J gene is TRBJ1-3, the V gene TRBV13; D unresolved. Trimming took 5 bases from V and 2 from J, leaving 10 bases between them. Germline V gene data show CDR1 as PRHDT and CDR2 as FYEKMQ (reference sequence). The CDR3 has 14 amino acids. Written as DNA, the CDR3 is TGTGCCAGCAGCCTTAGCGGGGCTGGAAACACCATATATTTT. Its protein product is CASSLSGAGNTIYF.

The V gene is TRBV5-1, the J gene TRBJ1-1; 8 bases are shared with TRBD1. The CDR3 has 15 amino acids. From germline, CDR1 is SGHRS and CDR2 YFSETQ. J lost 4 bases, V lost 7 bases, and 12 bases had no gene match. The CDR3, as DNA: TGCGCCAGCTACCGGGACAGGTTGATAGGCACTGAAGCTTTCTTT. Protein: CASYRDRLIGTEAFF.

CDR3 nucleotides: TGTGCCAGCAGCTTAGCGCCCAGGGGAAATACACTGGACAATGAGCAGTTCTTC. Translating it yields CASSLAPRGNTLDNEQFF. This chain connects TRBV7-6 to TRBJ2-1, with D perhaps matching TRBD1 (6 bases). V dropped 0 bases and J dropped 5 bases, with 20 bases sitting between them. CDR3 size: 18 residues. The germline V gene encodes CDR1 SGHVS and CDR2 FNYEAQ.

The genes are TRBV20-1 and TRBJ2-7; weak D call: TRBD1 (5 bases). This CDR3 spans 11 amino acids. The V end was cut by 2 bases, the J end by 3 bases, with 5 bases between. Germline V gene lookup returns CDR1 DFQATT and CDR2 SNEGSKA (reference sequence). In DNA form, the CDR3 reads TGCAGTGCTAGACAGGGCTACGAGCAGTACTTC. This codes for CSARQGYEQYF.

The sample holds one count of this clone. Relative to the germline gene, one junction end is altered; a read error may explain this. This chain joins TRBV7-9 and TRBJ1-4; a possible D gene is TRBD1 (6 bases). This CDR3 is built from 15 residues. Germline lookup yields CDR1 SEHNR and CDR2 FQNEAQ (reference sequence). The CDR3 reads CSSRPPGATNEKLFF. In DNA form, the CDR3 reads TGTTCCAGCAGGCCTCCAGGGGCAACTAATGAAAAACTGTTTTTT.

The DNA of the CDR3 is TGTGCCAGCAGCCCCCCCAGCGGGGGGCCCCTTAGGGATGAGCAGTTCTTC. Translation: CASSPPSGGPLRDEQFF. The rearrangement uses TRBV7-2 and TRBJ2-1, with 9 bases fitting TRBD2. The CDR3 has 17 residues. The V segment lost 5 bases and the J segment 8 bases; nucleotides outside the gene matches: 16. Germline loops: CDR1 SGHTA, CDR2 FQGNSA.

The genes are TRBV11-2 and TRBJ1-2; 12 nucleotides agree with TRBD1. The CDR3 has 13 residues. Germline trimming cut 5 bases from V and 9 bases from J; bases unmatched to any gene: 4. Germline V gene data show CDR1 as SGHAT and CDR2 as FQNNGV. CDR3 nucleotides: TGTGCCAGCAGCGGGGACAGGGGGCGTAGCTACACCTTC. It specifies CASSGDRGRSYTF.

The V and J genes are TRBV4-1 and TRBJ2-5; weak D call: TRBD1 (6 bases). The J call is doubtful: the DNA matches TRBJ2-7 better. The V gene's germline CDR1 is MGHRA and CDR2 YSYEKL. The CDR3 sequence is 15 residues long. CDR3 DNA sequence: TGCGCCAGCAGCCAGCAACAGGGTCCATCCTACGAGCAGTACTTC. Translation: CASSQQQGPSYEQYF.

The genes are TRBV29-1 and TRBJ2-5; weak D call: TRBD2 (6 bases). This CDR3 has 14 residues. V was pared by 2 bases and J by 5 bases, with 15 bases between. The V gene's germline CDR1 is SQVTM and CDR2 ANQGSEA. CDR3 nucleotide sequence: TGCAGCGTTGAAAGTTCCCGGGGGTGGGAGACCCAGTACTTC. Translation: CSVESSRGWETQYF.

The chain is built from TRBV7-8 and TRBJ2-3; 9 bases map to TRBD2. This CDR3 region has 17 residues. V lost 5 bases to trimming and J lost 3 bases; unmatched junction nucleotides: 12. The germline gives CDR1 SGHVS, CDR2 FQNEAQ. CDR3 coding DNA: TGTGCCAGCAGCCTACCGTCTCGGCGGGAGGGAACAGATACGCAGTATTTT. It specifies CASSLPSRREGTDTQYF.

The rearrangement uses TRBV5-1 and TRBJ1-2, with D uncertain. The CDR3 contains 16 residues. Germline CDR1 reads SGHRS; CDR2 reads YFSETQ. V was shortened by 1 base and J by 2 bases, with 15 bases between the two germline ends. CDR3 loop: CASSLNPAALNYGYTF. CDR3 DNA sequence: TGCGCCAGCAGCTTGAACCCAGCGGCATTAAACTATGGCTACACCTTC.